This TCR beta chain was documented in a study of lymphopenia after photon versus proton radiotherapy. Findings and limits, study-wide: Only patients who died were analyzed for survival; proton advantage is unproven. After lymphocyte nadir, photon-treated repertoires showed oligoclonal expansion, especially CD8+ Temra. Photon-treated patients lost naive T cells and TCR diversity; proton-treated stayed stable. Post-nadir TCR diversity decline inversely tracked overall survival among those who died.

This CDR3 comprises 13 residues. Trimming took 4 bases from V and 4 from J, leaving 10 bases between them. The germline V gene has CDR1 LNHDA and CDR2 SQIVND (reference sequence). This clone was counted a single time. Its cognate antigen is unknown. TCRdb's table, derived via immunoSEQ multiplex PCR, lists solely in-frame clones and lacks some. This table holds 15,000 to 20,000 clones, about four fifths found once. The material was peripheral blood, obtained from a patient treated with photon-based radiotherapy. The V call is TRBV19, the J call TRBJ1-1; no firm D call. The receptor was derived from a woman aged 45-65 years with pancreatic cancer. CDR3 in amino acids: CASSNVRGTEAFF. The CDR3 DNA reads as TGTGCCAGTAGTAACGTCCGGGGCACTGAAGCTTTCTTT.